This T cell receptor (beta chain) appears in the sequencing data of a study of PD-L1 blockade in urothelial cancer. Study-level information: Each participant's history included 0 to 3 prior chemotherapy regimens. Analysis of blood occurred 3 weeks (second dose) and 6 weeks after treatment start.

The cohort comprised individuals with locally advanced or metastatic urothelial carcinoma. The number of samples from each patient was between 1 and 8, taken pretreatment and on-treatment. The data were produced by immunoSEQ multiplex PCR, yet TCRdb's version contains in-frame clones alone and is incomplete. Of 25,000 to 30,000 clones in the sample, about 87% were seen once. Germline CDR1 SQVTM, CDR2 ANQGSEA. The germline V and J ends were trimmed by 5 bases and 3 bases, with 13 bases remaining between them. The CDR3 is made up of 13 amino acids. The receptor was isolated from a man between 50 and 59 years old with urothelial cancer. The V and J genes are TRBV29-1 and TRBJ1-1; no firm D call. Source: PBMCs, taken around atezolizumab (anti-PD-L1) treatment. The CDR3 sequence: CSVPTLRDTEAFF. CDR3 DNA sequence: TGCAGCGTTCCGACCCTGAGGGACACTGAAGCTTTCTTT.